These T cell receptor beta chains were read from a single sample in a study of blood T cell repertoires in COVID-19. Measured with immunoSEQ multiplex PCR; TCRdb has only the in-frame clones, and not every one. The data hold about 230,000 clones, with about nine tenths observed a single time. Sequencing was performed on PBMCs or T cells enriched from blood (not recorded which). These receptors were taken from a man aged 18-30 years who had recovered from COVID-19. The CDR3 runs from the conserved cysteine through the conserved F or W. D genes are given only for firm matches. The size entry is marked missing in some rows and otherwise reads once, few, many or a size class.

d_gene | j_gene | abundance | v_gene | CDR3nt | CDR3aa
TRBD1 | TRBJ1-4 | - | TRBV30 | TGTGCCTGGAGTGTATCGGTGGACAGGGGAAGTAATGAAAAACTGTTTTTT | CAWSVSVDRGSNEKLFF
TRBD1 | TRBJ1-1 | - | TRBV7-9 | TGTGCCAGCAGCTTAGGGCGGACAGGGGGCACTGAAGCTTTCTTT | CASSLGRTGGTEAFF
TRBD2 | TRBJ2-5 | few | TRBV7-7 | TGTGCTAGCAGCCCAGGGAGGGCGATTCAAGAGACCCAGTACTTC | CASSPGRAIQETQYF
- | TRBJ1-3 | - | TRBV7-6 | TGTGCCAGCAGCTTAGCCCCGCCCGGCGGGACTGGAAACACCATATATTTT | CASSLAPPGGTGNTIYF
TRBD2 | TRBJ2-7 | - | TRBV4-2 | TGTGCCAGCAGCCAAGGTTTTCAGGGACTAGCCTCCTACGAGCAGTACTTC | CASSQGFQGLASYEQYF
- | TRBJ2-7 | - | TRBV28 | TGTGCCAGCAGTTTATCCGTGACCTCCGTCAACTTCGGGGATTTCTCCTACGAGCAGTACTTC | CASSLSVTSVNFGDFSYEQYF
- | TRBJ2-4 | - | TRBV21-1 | TGTGCCAGCAGCAAAGGTAACAGGCTAGCCAAAAACATTCAGTACTTC | CASSKGNRLAKNIQYF
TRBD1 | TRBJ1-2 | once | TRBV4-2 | TGTGCCAGCAGCAGATCGGACAGGTCTAACTATGGCTACACCTTC | CASSRSDRSNYGYTF
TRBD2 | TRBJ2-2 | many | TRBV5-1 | TGCGCCAGCAGCTTGGCCTTGGCGGGGGGATATCTGGACACCGGGGAGCTGTTTTTT | CASSLALAGGYLDTGELFF
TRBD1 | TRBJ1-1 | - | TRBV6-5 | TGTGCCAGCAACCTGACAGGGCGCACTGAAGCTTTCTTT | CASNLTGRTEAFF
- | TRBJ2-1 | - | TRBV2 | TGTGCCAGCAGTGAAGGGAGCGATATTGAGCAGTTCTTC | CASSEGSDIEQFF
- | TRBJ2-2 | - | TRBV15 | TGTGCCACCAGCAGAGGAGAGGACACCGGGGAGCTGTTTTTT | CATSRGEDTGELFF
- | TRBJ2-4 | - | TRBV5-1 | TGCGCCAGCAGCGCGGGACTCCTAGAGGGCCAAAACATTCAGTACTTC | CASSAGLLEGQNIQYF
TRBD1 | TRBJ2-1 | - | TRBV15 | TGTGCCACCAGCAGAGGGGGGACAGGACCTTTGAATGAGCAGTTCTTC | CATSRGGTGPLNEQFF
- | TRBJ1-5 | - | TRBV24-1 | TGTGCCACTAAGCGAGGGCAACGCAATCAGCCCCAGCATTTT | CATKRGQRNQPQHF
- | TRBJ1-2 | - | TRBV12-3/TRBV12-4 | TGTGCCAGCAGTCTTGGACAGTCCTATGGCTACACCTTC | CASSLGQSYGYTF
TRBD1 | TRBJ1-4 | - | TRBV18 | TGTGCCAGCTCCCGACAGGGAGATGAAAAACTGTTTTTT | CASSRQGDEKLFF
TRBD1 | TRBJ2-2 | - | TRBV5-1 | TGCGCCAGCAGCCCGCAAACAGGGGGCACCGGGGAGCTGTTTTTT | CASSPQTGGTGELFF
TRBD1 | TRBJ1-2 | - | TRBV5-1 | TGCGCCAGCAGCAGGGGACAGCCTAGAAACTATGGCTACACCTTC | CASSRGQPRNYGYTF
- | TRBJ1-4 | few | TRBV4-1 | TGCGCCAGCAGCCACGCAGGGGATCCAGTTCTAGTTGAAAAACTGTTTTTT | CASSHAGDPVLVEKLFF
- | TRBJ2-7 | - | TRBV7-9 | TGTGCCAGCAGCTTAGTACAGGTCCTCGCCTACGAGCAGTACTTC | CASSLVQVLAYEQYF
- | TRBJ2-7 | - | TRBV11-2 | TGTGCCAGCAGCTTGCGGCGAGGCGAGCAGTACTTC | CASSLRRGEQYF
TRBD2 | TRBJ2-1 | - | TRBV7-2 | TGTGCCAGCAGCTTGGGCAGCGGGAGGGTTGGTGAGCAGTTCTTC | CASSLGSGRVGEQFF
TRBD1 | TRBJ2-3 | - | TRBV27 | TGTGCCAGCAGTTTCCAGGGACAGGGGATAGATACGCAGTATTTT | CASSFQGQGIDTQYF
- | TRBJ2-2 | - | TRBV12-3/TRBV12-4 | TGTGCCAGCAGTGCCTCAGGGCCCGGGGAGCTGTTTTTT | CASSASGPGELFF
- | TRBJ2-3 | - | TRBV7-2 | TGTGCCAGCAGCTTCAGGGTTTTCACAGATACGCAGTATTTT | CASSFRVFTDTQYF
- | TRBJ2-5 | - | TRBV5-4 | TGTGCCAGCAGCTTCTCAGGGGAGATCCAAGAGACCCAGTACTTC | CASSFSGEIQETQYF
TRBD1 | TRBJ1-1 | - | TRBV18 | TGTGCCAGCTCACCCACAGGGGGCAACACTGAAGCTTTCTTT | CASSPTGGNTEAFF
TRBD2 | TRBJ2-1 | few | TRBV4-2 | TGTGCCAGCAGCCAAGAGGGCGGGGGTTTTCCCTACAATGAGCAGTTCTTC | CASSQEGGGFPYNEQFF
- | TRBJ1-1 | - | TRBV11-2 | TGTGCCAGCAGCACCGGGAGTAAAGCTTTCTTT | CASSTGSKAFF
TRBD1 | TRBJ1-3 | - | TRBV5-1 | TGCGCCAGCAGCCGGACAGGGAACTCTCACACCATATATTTT | CASSRTGNSHTIYF
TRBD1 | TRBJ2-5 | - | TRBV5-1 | TGCGCCAGCAGCGGCTATCAGGGGGAACAGACCCAGTACTTC | CASSGYQGEQTQYF
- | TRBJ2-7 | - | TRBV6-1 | TGTGCCAGCAGTGAAGGACAGCTGTTCTACGAGCAGTACTTC | CASSEGQLFYEQYF
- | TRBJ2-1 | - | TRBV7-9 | TGTGCCAGCAGCTTATCAGGGAGGTACGATGAGCAGTTCTTC | CASSLSGRYDEQFF
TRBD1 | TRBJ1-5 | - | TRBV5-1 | TGCGCCAGCAGACCTACAGGGGGTAGCAATCAGCCCCAGCATTTT | CASRPTGGSNQPQHF
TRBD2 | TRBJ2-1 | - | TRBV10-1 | TGCGCCAGCTCTAGCGGGGCCTACAATGAGCAATTCTTC | CASSSGAYNEQFF
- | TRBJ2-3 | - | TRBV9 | TGTGCCAGCACCAAAGGGGGTGGGACCACAGATACGCAGTATTTT | CASTKGGGTTDTQYF
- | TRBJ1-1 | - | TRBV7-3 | TGTGCCAGCAGCCCCGACTCAGGGGCGAGGAGCACTGAAGCTTTCTTT | CASSPDSGARSTEAFF
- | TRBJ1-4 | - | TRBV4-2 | TGTGCCAGCAGCCAAGCGGGTCAGAGCAATGAAAAACTGTTTTTT | CASSQAGQSNEKLFF
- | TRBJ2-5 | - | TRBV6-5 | TGTGCCAGCTCAGAGTCGAAGTGGGGGGAGGAGACCCAGTACTTC | CASSESKWGEETQYF
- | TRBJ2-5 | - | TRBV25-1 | TGTGCCAGCCGGGGGGCCACAGAGACCCAGTACTTC | CASRGATETQYF
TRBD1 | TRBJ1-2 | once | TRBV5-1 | TGCGCCAGCAGCGGTGCCCTCGCGACAGGGGGCGATGGCTACACCTTC | CASSGALATGGDGYTF
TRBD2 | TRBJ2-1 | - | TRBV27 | TGTGCCAGCAGTCCCCGCCGGGGGGGCCTTGGGAATGAGCAGTTCTTC | CASSPRRGGLGNEQFF
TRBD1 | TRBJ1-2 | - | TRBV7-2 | TGTGCCAGCAGCGCCGGACAGGGACCCGTTTATGGCTACACCTTC | CASSAGQGPVYGYTF
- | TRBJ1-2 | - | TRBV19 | TGTGCCAGTAGTATAACGGCAGGGGCTTCCGCCTATGGCTACACCTTC | CASSITAGASAYGYTF
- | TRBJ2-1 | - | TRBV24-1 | TGTGCCACCAGTGATCAAGAGACTACCAACATCCACAATGAGCAGTTCTTC | CATSDQETTNIHNEQFF
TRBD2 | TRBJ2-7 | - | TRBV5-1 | TGCGCCAGCAGCTTGGGGACTAGCGGTTCTTACGAGCAGTACTTC | CASSLGTSGSYEQYF
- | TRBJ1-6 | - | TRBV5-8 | TGTGCCAGCATACCCACCCAGGGGAATTATAATTCACCCCTCCACTTT | CASIPTQGNYNSPLHF
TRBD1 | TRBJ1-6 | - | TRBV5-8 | TGTGCCAGCAGCTTGGGGGACAGGAGCTCCTATAATTCACCCCTCCACTTT | CASSLGDRSSYNSPLHF
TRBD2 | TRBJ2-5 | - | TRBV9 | TGTGCCAGCAGTCCTTACAGCGGGAGGGGAGAGACCCAGTACTTC | CASSPYSGRGETQYF
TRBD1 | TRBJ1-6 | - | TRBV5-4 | TGTGCCAGCAGCTGGGGACAGGGGGCATCACCCCTCCACTTT | CASSWGQGASPLHF
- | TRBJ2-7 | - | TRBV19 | TGTGCCAGTAGTCACAGGAAATGGGTCGAGCAGTACTTC | CASSHRKWVEQYF
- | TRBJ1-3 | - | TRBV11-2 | TGTGCCAGCAGCTTCGACAGCTACTCTGGAAACACCATATATTTT | CASSFDSYSGNTIYF
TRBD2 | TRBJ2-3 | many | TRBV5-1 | TGCGCCAGCAGCCCGGGGACTAGCGGTCCCACAGATACGCAGTATTTT | CASSPGTSGPTDTQYF
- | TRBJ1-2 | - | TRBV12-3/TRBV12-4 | TGTGCCAGCAGGCCTCTGGGGGCTGGAGGCTACACCTTC | CASRPLGAGGYTF
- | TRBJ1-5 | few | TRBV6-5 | TGTGCCAGCAGTTACTCCAGGGGCAATCAGCCCCAGCATTTT | CASSYSRGNQPQHF
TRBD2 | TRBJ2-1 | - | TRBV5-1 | TGCGCCAGCAGCTTGGGACTAGCGGGAAGTGGATTCTTC | CASSLGLAGSGFF
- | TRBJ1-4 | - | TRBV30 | TGTGCCTGGAGTGAACAGGGACCTGAAAAACTGTTTTTT | CAWSEQGPEKLFF
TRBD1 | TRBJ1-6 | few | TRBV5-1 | TGCGCCAGCAGCTTCGGCGGGACAGAGAATTCACCCCTCCACTTT | CASSFGGTENSPLHF
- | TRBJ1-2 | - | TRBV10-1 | TGCGCCAGCAGTGAGTCGGAGAACTATGGCTACACCTTC | CASSESENYGYTF